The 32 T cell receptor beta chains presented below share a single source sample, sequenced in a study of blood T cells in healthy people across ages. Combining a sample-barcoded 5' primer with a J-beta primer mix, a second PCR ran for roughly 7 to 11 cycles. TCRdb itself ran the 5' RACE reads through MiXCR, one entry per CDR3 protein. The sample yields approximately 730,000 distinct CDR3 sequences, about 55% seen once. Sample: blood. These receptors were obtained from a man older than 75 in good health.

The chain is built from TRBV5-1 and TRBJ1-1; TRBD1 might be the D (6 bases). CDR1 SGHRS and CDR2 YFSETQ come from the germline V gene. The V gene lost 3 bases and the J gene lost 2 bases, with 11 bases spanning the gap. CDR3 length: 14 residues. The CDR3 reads CASSYGGGNTEAFF. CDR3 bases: TGCGCCAGCAGCTACGGGGGCGGCAACACTGAAGCTTTCTTT.

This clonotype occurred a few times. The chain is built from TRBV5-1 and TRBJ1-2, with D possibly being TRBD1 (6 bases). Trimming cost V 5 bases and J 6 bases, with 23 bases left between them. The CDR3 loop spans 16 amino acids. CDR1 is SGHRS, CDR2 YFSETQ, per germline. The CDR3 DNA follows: TGCGCCAGCAGTAGCGGCAGGGGTCCGTCTAAGGATGGCTACACCTTC. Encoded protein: CASSSGRGPSKDGYTF.

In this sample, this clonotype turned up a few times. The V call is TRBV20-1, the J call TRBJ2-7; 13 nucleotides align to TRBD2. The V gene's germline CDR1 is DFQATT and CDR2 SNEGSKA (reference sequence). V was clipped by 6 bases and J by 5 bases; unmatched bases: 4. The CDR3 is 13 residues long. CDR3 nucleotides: TGCAGTGCCAGGACTAGCGGGAGACACGAGCAGTACTTC. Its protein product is CSARTSGRHEQYF.

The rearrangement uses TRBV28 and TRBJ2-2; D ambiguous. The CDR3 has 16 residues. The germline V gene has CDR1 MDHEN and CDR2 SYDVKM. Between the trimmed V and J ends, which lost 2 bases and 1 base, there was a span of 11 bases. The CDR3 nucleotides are TGTGCCAGCAGTTTAACAGTTCGGATGAACACCGGGGAGCTGTTTTTT. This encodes CASSLTVRMNTGELFF.

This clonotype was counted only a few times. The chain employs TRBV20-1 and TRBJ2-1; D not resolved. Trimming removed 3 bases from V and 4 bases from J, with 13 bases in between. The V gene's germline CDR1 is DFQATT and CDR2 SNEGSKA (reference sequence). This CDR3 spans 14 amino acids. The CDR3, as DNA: TGCAGTGCTAGGACCCGGAGCTCTTACAATGAGCAGTTCTTC. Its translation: CSARTRSSYNEQFF.

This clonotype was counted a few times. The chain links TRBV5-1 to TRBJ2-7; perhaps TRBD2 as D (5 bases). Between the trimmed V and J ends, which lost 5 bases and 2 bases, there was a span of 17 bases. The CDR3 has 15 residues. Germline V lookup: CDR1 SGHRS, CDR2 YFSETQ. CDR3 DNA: TGCGCCAGCAGTCCCAGCGGAGAACCCACCTACGAGCAGTACTTC. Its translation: CASSPSGEPTYEQYF.

In DNA form, the CDR3 reads TGTGCCAGCAGTGGGGAGGACCGGGAGAGGTATGGCTACACCTTC. It specifies CASSGEDRERYGYTF. This chain uses TRBV6-5 with TRBJ1-2; no clear D gene. Trimming cost V 5 bases and J 5 bases, with 18 bases left between them. The CDR3 runs 15 residues. Germline assignment: CDR1 MNHEY and CDR2 SVGAGI.

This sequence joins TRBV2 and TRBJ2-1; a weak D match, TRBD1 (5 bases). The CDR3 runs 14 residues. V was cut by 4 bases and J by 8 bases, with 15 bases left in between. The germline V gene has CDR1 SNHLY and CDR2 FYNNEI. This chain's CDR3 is CASSVGHRSDEQFF. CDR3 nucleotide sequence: TGTGCCAGCAGTGTAGGACACAGGTCTGATGAGCAGTTCTTC.

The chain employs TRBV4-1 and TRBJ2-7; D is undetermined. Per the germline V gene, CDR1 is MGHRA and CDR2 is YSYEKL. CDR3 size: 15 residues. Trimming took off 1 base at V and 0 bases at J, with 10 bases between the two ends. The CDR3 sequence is CASSQVPAISYEQYF. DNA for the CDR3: TGCGCCAGCAGCCAAGTGCCTGCCATCTCCTACGAGCAGTACTTC.

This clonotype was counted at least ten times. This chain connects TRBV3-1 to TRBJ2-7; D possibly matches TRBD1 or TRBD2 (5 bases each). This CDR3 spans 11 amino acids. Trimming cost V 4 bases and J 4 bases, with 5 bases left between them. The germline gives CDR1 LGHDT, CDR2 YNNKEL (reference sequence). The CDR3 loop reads CASSRGYEQYF. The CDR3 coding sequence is TGTGCCAGCAGCCGGGGGTACGAGCAGTACTTC.

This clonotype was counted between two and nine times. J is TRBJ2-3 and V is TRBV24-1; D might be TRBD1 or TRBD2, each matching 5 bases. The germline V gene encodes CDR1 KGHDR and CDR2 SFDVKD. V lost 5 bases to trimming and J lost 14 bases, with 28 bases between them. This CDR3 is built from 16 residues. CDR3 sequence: CATSGPGPRGDRYAYF. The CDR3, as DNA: TGTGCCACCAGTGGTCCGGGACCTCGGGGTGACAGATACGCGTATTTT.

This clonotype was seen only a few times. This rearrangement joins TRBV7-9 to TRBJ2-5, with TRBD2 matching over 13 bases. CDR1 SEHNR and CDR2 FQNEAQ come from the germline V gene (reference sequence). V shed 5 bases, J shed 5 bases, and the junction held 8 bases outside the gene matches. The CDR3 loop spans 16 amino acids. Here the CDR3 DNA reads TGTGCCAGCAGCCCCCGGACTAGCGGGAGCGTGGAGACCCAGTACTTC. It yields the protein CASSPRTSGSVETQYF.

The CDR3 loop is CASRYPNDRVKNTGELFF. In DNA, the CDR3 is TGTGCCAGCAGGTATCCGAACGACAGGGTAAAAAACACCGGGGAGCTGTTTTTT. The chain has TRBV21-1 and TRBJ2-2; the DNA was not used to check the table's D call, TRBD1. TRBV21-1 is a known pseudogene. The CDR3 extends over 18 amino acids.

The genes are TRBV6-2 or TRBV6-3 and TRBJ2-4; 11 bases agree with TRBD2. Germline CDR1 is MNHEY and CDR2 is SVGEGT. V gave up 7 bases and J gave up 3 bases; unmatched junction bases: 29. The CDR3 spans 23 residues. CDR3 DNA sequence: TGTGCCAGCACCGAATTCCAGGGCGGTAGCGGGAGGGCCACCGTAAAGGTCAAAAACATTCAGTACTTC. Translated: CASTEFQGGSGRATVKVKNIQYF.

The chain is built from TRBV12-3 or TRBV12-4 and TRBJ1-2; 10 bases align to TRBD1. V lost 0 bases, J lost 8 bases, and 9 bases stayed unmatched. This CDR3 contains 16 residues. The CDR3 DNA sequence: TGTGCCAGCAGTTTAGCCTTCCTCGGGACAGGGGACGGCTACACCTTC. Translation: CASSLAFLGTGDGYTF.

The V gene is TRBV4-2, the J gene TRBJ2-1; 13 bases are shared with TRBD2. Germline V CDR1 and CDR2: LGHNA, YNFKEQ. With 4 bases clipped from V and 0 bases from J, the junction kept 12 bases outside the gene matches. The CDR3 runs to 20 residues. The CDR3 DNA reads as TGTGCCAGCAGCCCACGCCGAACTAGCGGGAGGGGGAGCTCCTACAATGAGCAGTTCTTC. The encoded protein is CASSPRRTSGRGSSYNEQFF.

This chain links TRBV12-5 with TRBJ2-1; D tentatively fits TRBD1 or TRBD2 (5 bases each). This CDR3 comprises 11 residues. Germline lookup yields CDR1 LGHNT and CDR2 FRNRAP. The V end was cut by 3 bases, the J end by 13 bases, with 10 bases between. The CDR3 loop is CASGFGTHQFF. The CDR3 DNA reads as TGTGCTAGTGGTTTCGGGACCCACCAGTTCTTC.

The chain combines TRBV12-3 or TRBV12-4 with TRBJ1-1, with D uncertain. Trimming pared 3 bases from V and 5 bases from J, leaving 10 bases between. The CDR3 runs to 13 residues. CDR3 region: CASSFLLDTEAFF. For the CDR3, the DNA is TGTGCCAGCAGTTTTCTCCTGGATACTGAAGCTTTCTTT.

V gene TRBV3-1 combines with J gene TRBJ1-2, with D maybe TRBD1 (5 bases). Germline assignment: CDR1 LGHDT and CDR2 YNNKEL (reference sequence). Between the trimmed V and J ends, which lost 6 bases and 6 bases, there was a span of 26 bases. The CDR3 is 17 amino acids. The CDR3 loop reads CASSLRDSTLWSHGYTF. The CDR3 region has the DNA TGTGCCAGCAGTCTCCGGGACTCTACGTTGTGGAGCCATGGCTACACCTTC.

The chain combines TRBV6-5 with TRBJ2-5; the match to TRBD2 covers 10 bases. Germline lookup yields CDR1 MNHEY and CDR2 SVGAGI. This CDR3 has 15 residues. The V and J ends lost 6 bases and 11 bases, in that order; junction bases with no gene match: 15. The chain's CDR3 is CASSRGTSAVFEQYF. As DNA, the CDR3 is TGTGCCAGCAGCCGAGGGACTAGCGCCGTATTTGAGCAGTACTTC.

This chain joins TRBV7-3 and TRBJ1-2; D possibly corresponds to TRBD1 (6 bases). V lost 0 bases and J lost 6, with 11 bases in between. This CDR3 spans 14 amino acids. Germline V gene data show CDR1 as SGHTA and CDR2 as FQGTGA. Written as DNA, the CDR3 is TGTGCCAGCAGCTTAACAGGCAGGGGCAATGGCTACACCTTC. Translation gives CASSLTGRGNGYTF.

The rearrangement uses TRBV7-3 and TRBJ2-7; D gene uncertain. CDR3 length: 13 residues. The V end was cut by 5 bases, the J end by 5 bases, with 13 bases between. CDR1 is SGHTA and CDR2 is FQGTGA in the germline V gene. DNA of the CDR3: TGTGCCAGCAGCCGGACGACCCTGAACGAGCAGTACTTC. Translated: CASSRTTLNEQYF. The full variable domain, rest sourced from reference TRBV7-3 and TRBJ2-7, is GAGVSQTPSNKVTEKGKYVELRCDPISGHTALYWYRQSLGQGPEFLIYFQGTGAADDSGLPNDRFFAVRPEGSVSTLKIQRTERGDSAVYLCASSRTTLNEQYFGPGTRLTVT.

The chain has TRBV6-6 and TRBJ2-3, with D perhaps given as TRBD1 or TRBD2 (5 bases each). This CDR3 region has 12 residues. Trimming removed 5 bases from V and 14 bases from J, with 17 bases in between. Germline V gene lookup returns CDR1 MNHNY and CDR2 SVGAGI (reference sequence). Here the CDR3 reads CASSRDARYAYF. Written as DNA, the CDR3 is TGTGCCAGCAGTCGGGACGCCAGATACGCGTATTTT.

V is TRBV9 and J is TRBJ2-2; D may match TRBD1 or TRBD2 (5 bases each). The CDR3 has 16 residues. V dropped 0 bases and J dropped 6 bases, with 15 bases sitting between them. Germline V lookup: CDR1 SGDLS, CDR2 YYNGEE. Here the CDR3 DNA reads TGTGCCAGCAGCGTAGATGGGAGTAGGGACGCCGGGGAGCTGTTTTTT. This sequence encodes CASSVDGSRDAGELFF.

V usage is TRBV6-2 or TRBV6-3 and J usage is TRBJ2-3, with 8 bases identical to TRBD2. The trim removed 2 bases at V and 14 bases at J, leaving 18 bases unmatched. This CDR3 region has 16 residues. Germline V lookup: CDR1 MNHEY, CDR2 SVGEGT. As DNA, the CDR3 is TGTGCCAGCAGTTACACTCCACTAGCGGATCACAGATACGCGTATTTT. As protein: CASSYTPLADHRYAYF.

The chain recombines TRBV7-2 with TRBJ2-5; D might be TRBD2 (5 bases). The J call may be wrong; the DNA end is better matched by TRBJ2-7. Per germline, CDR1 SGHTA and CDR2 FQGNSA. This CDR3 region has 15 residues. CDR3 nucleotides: TGTGCCAGCAGCCCACGAGAGATACTAGATTACGAGCAGTACTTC. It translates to CASSPREILDYEQYF.

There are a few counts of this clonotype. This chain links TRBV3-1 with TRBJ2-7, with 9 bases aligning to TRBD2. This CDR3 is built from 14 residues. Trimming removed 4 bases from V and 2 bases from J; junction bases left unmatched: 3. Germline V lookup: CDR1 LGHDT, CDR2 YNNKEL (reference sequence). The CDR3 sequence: CASSRTSATYEQYF. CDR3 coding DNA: TGTGCCAGCAGCCGGACTAGCGCGACCTACGAGCAGTACTTC.

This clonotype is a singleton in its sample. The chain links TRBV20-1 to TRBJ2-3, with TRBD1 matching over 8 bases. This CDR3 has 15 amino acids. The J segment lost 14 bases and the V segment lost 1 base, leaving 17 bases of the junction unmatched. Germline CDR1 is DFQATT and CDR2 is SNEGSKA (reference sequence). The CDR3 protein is CSARVQGAVHRYAYF. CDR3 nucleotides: TGCAGTGCTAGAGTCCAGGGGGCAGTGCACAGATACGCGTATTTT.

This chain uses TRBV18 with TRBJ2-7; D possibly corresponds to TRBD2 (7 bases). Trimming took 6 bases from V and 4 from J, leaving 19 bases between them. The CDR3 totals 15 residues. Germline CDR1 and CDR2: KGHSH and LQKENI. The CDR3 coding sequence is TGTGCCAGCTCGAGGGAGGGGGGCGCTCCTTACGAGCAGTACTTC. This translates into CASSREGGAPYEQYF.

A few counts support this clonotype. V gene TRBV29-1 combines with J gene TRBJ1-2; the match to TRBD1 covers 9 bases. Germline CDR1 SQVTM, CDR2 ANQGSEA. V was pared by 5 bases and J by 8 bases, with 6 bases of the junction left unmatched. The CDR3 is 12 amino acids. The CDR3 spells CSVWTGVGGYTF. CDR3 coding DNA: TGCAGCGTTTGGACAGGGGTAGGAGGCTACACCTTC.

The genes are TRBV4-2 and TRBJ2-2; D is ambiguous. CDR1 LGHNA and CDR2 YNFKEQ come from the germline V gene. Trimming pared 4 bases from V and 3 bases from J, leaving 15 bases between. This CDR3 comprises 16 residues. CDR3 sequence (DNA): TGTGCCAGCAGCCCTTTGGTAGTATCGGACACCGGGGAGCTGTTTTTT. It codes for CASSPLVVSDTGELFF.

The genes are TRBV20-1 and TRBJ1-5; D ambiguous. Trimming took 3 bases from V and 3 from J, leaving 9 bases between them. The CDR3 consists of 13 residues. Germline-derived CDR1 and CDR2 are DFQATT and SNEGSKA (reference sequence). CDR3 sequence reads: CSASRAINQPQHF. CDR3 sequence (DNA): TGCAGTGCTAGTCGGGCAATCAATCAGCCCCAGCATTTT.